This entry describes one TCR beta chain. What it binds is unknown. Time point reported: week 5, during vaccination. Topical imiquimod was applied with each vaccine dose, which held 300 ug of mutant IDH1 20-mer peptide. The junction had 15 bases not matched to a gene; V was cut back by 2 bases and J by 0 bases. This CDR3 has 19 amino acids. Germline V gene data show CDR1 as MGHRA and CDR2 as YSYEKL. This table comes from immunoSEQ multiplex PCR, and its TCRdb copy is limited to in-frame clones, with some not included. Of 52,000 or so clones detected, about 80% appear once; the ten largest clones hold over 3%. These data are taken from a study of a mutant IDH1 vaccine in newly diagnosed glioma. Study information: Administration of eight vaccinations to patients took place in weeks 1, 3, 5, 7, 11, 15, 19, 23.

The sequence derives from a woman aged 18-29 years with glioma. Some clones in this sample may be carry-over from other donors' samples. Source: PBMCs, taken from a glioma patient whose treatment included an IDH1 peptide vaccine. This chain uses TRBV4-1 with TRBJ1-2, with TRBD1 matching over 7 bases. The CDR3 bases are TGCGCCAGCAGCCAACCCCTGGGGAGACAGGGCACCTCTAACTATGGCTACACCTTC. Encoded protein: CASSQPLGRQGTSNYGYTF.